One and the same sample provided the 22 T cell receptor beta chains below, sequenced in a study of patients and donors after allogeneic stem cell transplantation. TCRdb analysed the RT-PCR reads with MiXCR anew, one entry per CDR3 protein. The repertoire holds roughly 940,000 distinct CDR3 sequences, with around 17% as singletons. Sequencing was done on a sample of blood, either unsorted or a sorted T cell fraction (not recorded which). These receptors all come from a human donor who was either an allogeneic HSCT recipient or a stem cell or donor lymphocyte infusion donor (not recorded which). It is not recorded whose cells these are; they may come from a transplant donor.

J is TRBJ2-3 and V is TRBV10-3; possible D gene TRBD1, 6 bases. Germline CDR1 reads ENHRY; CDR2 reads SYGVKD. Between the trimmed V and J ends, which lost 6 bases and 0 bases, there was a span of 13 bases. CDR3 length: 15 residues. The CDR3, as DNA: TGTGCCATCAGCTTACGGACAGCTAGCACAGATACGCAGTATTTT. It yields the protein CAISLRTASTDTQYF.

V gene TRBV23-1 combines with J gene TRBJ1-5; weak D call: TRBD1 (6 bases). TRBV23-1 is assigned to the ORF class and has an uncertain function. The ends were cut back, 1 base at V and 3 bases at J, with 13 bases in the middle. The CDR3 totals 16 residues. CDR3 loop: CASSQLQGPPNQPQHF. Written as DNA, the CDR3 is TGCGCCAGCAGTCAATTACAGGGACCCCCCAATCAGCCCCAGCATTTT.

The chain combines TRBV7-8 with TRBJ2-6; 9 nucleotides line up with TRBD1. This CDR3 contains 18 residues. The junction had 9 bases not matched to a gene; V was cut back by 4 bases and J by 2 bases. Germline lookup yields CDR1 SGHVS and CDR2 FQNEAQ. CDR3 loop: CASSSPGQGLPGANVLTF. The CDR3 region has the DNA TGTGCCAGCAGCTCACCGGGACAGGGATTACCTGGGGCCAACGTCCTGACTTTC.

This clonotype came up a few times. The junction differs from germline at one of its ends, possibly a read error. V and J are TRBV29-1 and TRBJ2-1; 9 bases fit TRBD2. Germline V CDR1 and CDR2: SQVTM, ANQGSEA. The CDR3 contains 11 residues. CDR3 nucleotides: TGCAGCGTAGAAGAGGCGGGAGGGCCCTTCTTC. Its translation is CSVEEAGGPFF.

This clonotype came up many times. The chain carries TRBV12-3 or TRBV12-4 and TRBJ1-5; 8 bases fit TRBD1. V shed 3 bases and J 2 bases; nucleotides not matched to a gene: 3. CDR3 length: 15 residues. The CDR3 here is CASSLAGQGNQPQHF. As DNA, the CDR3 is TGTGCCAGCAGTTTGGCGGGACAGGGCAATCAGCCCCAGCATTTT.

This clonotype came up many times. At one of its ends the junction is not consistent with the germline gene, which may arise from a read error. The chain has TRBV5-1 and TRBJ1-1, with a possible D match to TRBD1 (5 bases). Looked up from germline, CDR1 is SGHRS and CDR2 is YFSETQ. This CDR3 has 14 residues. CDR3 region: CASSLDRINTEAFF. The DNA of the CDR3 is TGTGCCAGCAGCTTAGACAGAATTAACACTGAAGCTTTCTTT.

This rearrangement joins TRBV4-3 to TRBJ1-6, with no clear D. Germline CDR1 is LGHNA and CDR2 is YSLEER. V was cut by 6 bases and J by 0 bases, with 15 bases left in between. The CDR3 length is 17 residues. CDR3 loop: CASRLLPASSYNSPLHF. DNA for the CDR3: TGCGCCAGCAGGTTACTTCCTGCGAGCTCCTATAATTCACCCCTCCACTTT.

The rearrangement joins TRBV2 to TRBJ2-3; no clear D. This CDR3 region has 11 residues. V was shortened by 8 bases and J by 6 bases, with 9 bases between the two germline ends. From germline, CDR1 is SNHLY and CDR2 FYNNEI. The DNA of the CDR3 is TGTGCCAGCTTATGGGGTGATACGCAGTATTTT. It specifies CASLWGDTQYF.

The chain has TRBV18 and TRBJ1-2; 7 nucleotides align to TRBD1. Unmatched junction bases numbered 3, after V lost 3 bases and J lost 5 bases. This CDR3 comprises 13 residues. The germline gives CDR1 KGHSH, CDR2 LQKENI. In DNA form, the CDR3 reads TGTGCCAGCTCACCCGGGACAGAGTATGGCTACACCTTC. This encodes CASSPGTEYGYTF. The full variable domain, with the rest looked up from reference TRBV18 and TRBJ1-2, is NAGVMQNPRHLVRRRGQEARLRCSPMKGHSHVYWYRQLPEEGLKFMVYLQKENIIDESGMPKERFSAEFPKEGPSILRIQQVVRGDSAAYFCASSPGTEYGYTFGSGTRLTVV.

This clonotype was recorded a few times. The rearrangement joins TRBV27 to TRBJ1-2, with TRBD1 as a possible D gene (5 bases). The length of the CDR3 is 16 residues. The V gene's germline CDR1 is MNHEY and CDR2 SMNVEV (reference sequence). V was pared by 3 bases and J by 6 bases, with 20 bases between. DNA of the CDR3: TGTGCCAGCAGTTTTGGTCCCCCGGGAAAGGGGAATGGCTACACCTTC. Protein: CASSFGPPGKGNGYTF.

The CDR3: CASKCGDSRDCEQYF. The CDR3, as DNA: TGTGCCAGTAAGTGTGGGGACTCCCGTGACTGCGAGCAGTACTTC. The rearrangement joins TRBV19 to TRBJ2-7; the D gene is possibly TRBD2 (6 bases). Germline values: CDR1 LNHDA, CDR2 SQIVND (reference sequence). The CDR3 is 15 residues long. V lost 7 bases and J lost 6, with 22 bases in between.

The chain carries TRBV5-1 and TRBJ2-7; D gene unclear. The V end lost 5 bases, the J end lost 0 bases, and 9 bases lay between the germline ends. The length of the CDR3 is 13 residues. Per germline, CDR1 SGHRS and CDR2 YFSETQ. This CDR3 is CASRTELSYEQYF. The DNA of the CDR3 is TGCGCCAGCAGGACGGAGCTCTCCTACGAGCAGTACTTC.

The chain recombines TRBV5-1 with TRBJ1-5; D possibly corresponds to TRBD1 (5 bases). The CDR3 length is 13 residues. V was pared by 3 bases and J by 5 bases, with 9 bases between. Germline-derived CDR1 and CDR2 are SGHRS and YFSETQ. This chain's CDR3 is CASSWGRHQPQHF. The CDR3, as DNA: TGCGCCAGCAGCTGGGGACGACATCAGCCCCAGCATTTT.

The chain combines TRBV5-6 with TRBJ1-3, with D hard to call. Germline V gene lookup returns CDR1 SGHDT and CDR2 YYEEEE. V was clipped by 4 bases and J by 3 bases, with 8 bases between them. The CDR3 extends over 13 amino acids. The CDR3 loop is CASSTDGGNTIYF. The CDR3 nucleotides are TGTGCCAGCAGCACCGACGGTGGAAACACCATATATTTT.

The chain links TRBV7-6 to TRBJ1-3, with D possibly being TRBD1 (5 bases). CDR1 is SGHVS, CDR2 FNYEAQ, per germline. The CDR3 contains 16 residues. Deletions cut 5 bases from V and 0 bases from J, with 14 bases between. CDR3 sequence (DNA): TGTGCCAGCAGCCGGGGGACTCAGAGCTCTGGAAACACCATATATTTT. Encoded protein: CASSRGTQSSGNTIYF.

The gene calls are TRBV12-3 or TRBV12-4 and TRBJ1-2; D ambiguous. The CDR3 is made up of 13 amino acids. V lost 5 bases and J 0 bases, leaving 7 bases between the germline ends. CDR3 bases: TGTGCCAGCAGTACTGCAGCTAACTATGGCTACACCTTC. It encodes CASSTAANYGYTF.

This clonotype was counted a few times. The V call is TRBV20-1, the J call TRBJ1-5, with 7 bases fitting TRBD1. CDR1 and CDR2 from the germline V gene are DFQATT and SNEGSKA (reference sequence). V lost 1 base and J lost 7; bases outside the gene matches: 7. This CDR3 comprises 14 residues. The CDR3, as DNA: TGCAGTGCTAGAGTTAGGGGGCTTGGGCAGCCCCAGCATTTT. Its protein is CSARVRGLGQPQHF.

The chain couples TRBV6-5 to TRBJ2-1; D remains unclear. V lost 8 bases to trimming and J lost 1 base, with 15 bases between them. Germline V gives CDR1 MNHEY, CDR2 SVGAGI. This CDR3 spans 15 amino acids. The CDR3 here is CASRWTKNSYNEQFF. Here the CDR3 DNA reads TGTGCCAGCCGTTGGACCAAAAATTCCTACAATGAGCAGTTCTTC.

This sequence joins TRBV30 and TRBJ1-1, with D possibly being TRBD1 (5 bases). The ends were cut back, 1 base at V and 1 base at J, with 7 bases in the middle. There are 13 residues in the CDR3. Germline V gene sequence: CDR1 GTSNPN, CDR2 SVGIG (reference sequence). The CDR3 DNA follows: TGTGCCTGGAGTGAGGACACGAACACTGAAGCTTTCTTT. Protein product: CAWSEDTNTEAFF.

This clonotype was observed a handful of times. The genes are TRBV6-9 and TRBJ2-7; 10 bases line up with TRBD2. With V trimmed by 1 base and J by 2 bases, 8 bases remained unmatched. CDR1 is MNHGY and CDR2 is SVAAGI in the germline V gene. CDR3 length equals 17 residues. The CDR3 DNA is TGTGCCAGCAGTTATTTTATCGGACTAGCGGATCCCTACGAGCAGTACTTC. This translates into CASSYFIGLADPYEQYF.

The chain recombines TRBV4-2 with TRBJ2-7; D might be TRBD2 (7 bases). The CDR3 sequence is 17 residues long. Trimming cost V 0 bases and J 4 bases, with 19 bases left between them. CDR1 LGHNA and CDR2 YNFKEQ come from the germline V gene. DNA for the CDR3: TGTGCCAGCAGCCAAGAACCCGGGGGCGGGGGAACTTACGAGCAGTACTTC. Translating it yields CASSQEPGGGGTYEQYF.

This rearrangement joins TRBV20-1 to TRBJ1-1; D gene unclear. Germline values: CDR1 DFQATT, CDR2 SNEGSKA (reference sequence). This CDR3 contains 14 residues. The germline V and J ends were trimmed by 0 bases and 1 base, with 9 bases remaining between them. CDR3 DNA: TGCAGTGCTAGAGATCGGAAGGGGAACACTGAAGCTTTCTTT. It encodes CSARDRKGNTEAFF.